Sequencing of this TCR beta chain was carried out in a study of T cells after yellow fever vaccination. Whole-study context: Low-cell-number fractions underwent preparation using SMART-Seq v4 Ultra Low Input. Points from the study as a whole: Though weaker, the secondary response peaked faster, on day 5 versus 15.

The CDR3 extends over 16 amino acids. Per the germline V gene, CDR1 is SGHTA and CDR2 is FQGNSA. J was trimmed by 8 bases and V by 3 bases; bases with no gene match: 8. One entry per CDR3 protein results from TCRdb running MiXCR on the 5' RACE reads. The table has some 160,000 distinct CDR3 sequences, about a tenth seen once. Notes on this clonotype: What it recognizes is unknown.

The gene calls are TRBV7-2 and TRBJ2-3, with 13 bases matching TRBD2. This clonotype was obtained from a young man who received the YFV17D yellow fever vaccine. This sample comprised CD8+ T cells sorted from PBMCs, obtained 45 days after the yellow fever booster vaccination. The CDR3 bases are TGTGCCAGCAGCTTGATTGGCGGACTAGCGGGGGTTACGCAGTATTTT. It translates to CASSLIGGLAGVTQYF.